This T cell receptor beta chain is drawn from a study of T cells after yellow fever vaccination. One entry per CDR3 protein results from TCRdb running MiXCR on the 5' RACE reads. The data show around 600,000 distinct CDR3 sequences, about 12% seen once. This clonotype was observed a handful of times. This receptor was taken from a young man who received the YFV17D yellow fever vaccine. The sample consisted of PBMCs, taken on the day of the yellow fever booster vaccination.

This chain's CDR3 is CSARTQGLAANRDEQYF. The CDR3, as DNA: TGCAGTGCTAGGACTCAGGGACTAGCGGCCAACAGGGACGAGCAGTACTTC. This sequence joins TRBV20-1 and TRBJ2-7; TRBD2 aligns across 11 bases. The CDR3 is made up of 17 amino acids. From germline, CDR1 is DFQATT and CDR2 SNEGSKA (reference sequence). V shed 3 bases, J shed 5 bases, and the junction held 15 bases outside the gene matches.